Given below is one T cell receptor beta chain in context. This sequence may be a read error, since a much larger clone differs from it by one base. The data originate from a study of human T cells and chemical hapten exposure. Study at large: Patients, a majority of them female, were diagnosed with alopecia areata, totalis or universalis.

Germline V gives CDR1 MNHNS, CDR2 SASEGT. The CDR3 consists of 13 residues. V lost 7 bases, J lost 4 bases, and 14 bases lay in between. Time point described: pre-sensitization, week 0. Treatment meaning: therapeutic diphenylcyclopropenone sensitization with weekly scalp DPC. A single record per CDR3 protein comes from TCRdb applying MiXCR to the RACE reads. This sample has some 110,000 distinct CDR3 sequences, with around 12% found just once. The sample consisted of whole blood, taken in connection with sensitization to the hapten diphenylcyclopropenone (DPC). V and J are TRBV6-1 and TRBJ2-7, with no clear D. This clonotype was obtained from a woman in her 50s with alopecia areata. Some clones in this sample may be carry-over from other donors' samples. CDR3 in amino acids: CASIGLIPYEQYF. CDR3 nucleotides: TGTGCCAGCATCGGCTTGATCCCGTACGAGCAGTACTTC.